A single count supports the clone carrying this TCR beta chain. No antigen is known for it. Spiked synthetic TCR analogs estimated absolute template abundance per PCR. Data came from immunoSEQ multiplex PCR; TCRdb stores just in-frame clones and leaves some out. The sample contains tens of thousands of clones, around 79% of which appear only once. Germline loops: CDR1 LGHNT, CDR2 FRNRAP. With 5 bases clipped from V and 3 bases from J, the junction kept 10 bases outside the gene matches. There are 15 residues in the CDR3. The data were taken from a study of PD-L1 blockade in urothelial cancer. Broader study findings: Stronger expansion of tumor-associated clones in blood at 3 weeks distinguished durable-benefit patients.

Time point given: pretreatment peripheral blood. Patients suffered from locally advanced or metastatic urothelial carcinoma. Pretreatment and on-treatment blood mononuclear cell samples were taken, totaling between 1 and 8 time points per patient. Sequenced material: PBMCs, taken around atezolizumab (anti-PD-L1) treatment. The genes are TRBV12-5 and TRBJ2-7; 7 bases agree with TRBD1. This TCR came from a man aged 65-85 years with urothelial cancer. DNA for the CDR3: TGTGCTAGTGGTAGACAGGGTTTAACCAGCTACGAGCAGTACTTC. The encoded protein is CASGRQGLTSYEQYF.